Described below is a single TCR beta chain sequence and its context. Here immunoSEQ multiplex PCR was the method, and the copy in TCRdb shows in-frame clones only, minus some. Of tens of thousands of clones listed, just over 90% are singletons. V lost 2 bases to trimming and J lost 4 bases, with 5 bases between them. The CDR3 covers 12 residues. CDR1 and CDR2 from the germline V gene are MNHEY and SMNVEV (reference sequence). These data belong to a study of T cell changes during pregnancy in multiple sclerosis. The specimen was peripheral blood, collected before pregnancy. The chain joins TRBV27 to TRBJ2-5; no clear D. The receptor comes from a female donor with multiple sclerosis, enrolled in a pregnancy study. DNA for the CDR3: TGTGCCAGCAGTTTAACGGGAGAGACCCAGTACTTC. It yields the protein CASSLTGETQYF.